This TCR beta chain was captured in a study of T cells in Graves' hyperthyroidism and ophthalmopathy. The study's findings and limits: The majority of expanded thyroid clonotypes above 0.001 also appeared in blood. The model identified upcoming ophthalmopathy a median about six months ahead of onset.

The V segment lost 2 bases and the J segment 6 bases; nucleotides outside the gene matches: 4. CDR1 is SGHRS, CDR2 YFSETQ, per germline. The CDR3 sequence is 13 residues long. This clonotype was found a few times. Its antigen is not known. What was amplified from RNA transcripts were TCR beta CDR3 regions. The study used the HTBI primer set for a first-round RT-PCR of the TCR CDR3. MiXCR, applied by TCRdb to the multiplex PCR reads, yields one record per CDR3 protein. The data contain approximately 520,000 distinct CDR3 sequences, approximately 25% of them singletons. With duration under 3 months, ophthalmopathy was active: Clinical Activity Score at least 3, NOSPECS at least 4. Extraction of PBMCs used roughly 10 ml of fresh peripheral blood.

This chain uses TRBV5-1 with TRBJ2-7; TRBD1 matches 8 bases. Sequences were obtained from blood. The source is a woman in her thirties with Graves' ophthalmopathy. The CDR3, as DNA: TGCGCCAGCAGCTTCGGCAGGGGGCTCGAGCAGTACTTC. The encoded protein is CASSFGRGLEQYF.